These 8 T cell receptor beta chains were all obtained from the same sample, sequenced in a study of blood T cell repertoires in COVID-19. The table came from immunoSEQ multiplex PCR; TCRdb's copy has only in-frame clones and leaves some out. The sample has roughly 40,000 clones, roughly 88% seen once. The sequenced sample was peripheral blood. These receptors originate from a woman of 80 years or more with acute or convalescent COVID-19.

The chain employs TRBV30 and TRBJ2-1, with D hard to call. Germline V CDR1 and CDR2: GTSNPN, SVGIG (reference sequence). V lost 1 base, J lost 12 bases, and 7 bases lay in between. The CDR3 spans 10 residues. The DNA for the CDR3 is TGTGCCTGGAGTGGCCCAGGGCAGTTCTTC. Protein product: CAWSGPGQFF.

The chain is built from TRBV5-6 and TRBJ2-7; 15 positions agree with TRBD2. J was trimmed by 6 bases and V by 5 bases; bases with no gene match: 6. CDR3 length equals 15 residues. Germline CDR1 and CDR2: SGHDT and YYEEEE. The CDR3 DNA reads TGTGCCAGCAGGCCCCCGGGACTAGCGGGGGGCGAGCAGTACTTC. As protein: CASRPPGLAGGEQYF.

The CDR3 bases are TGTGCCAGCAGCGGGACAGGTGTTGTGGTGGATGGCTACACCTTC. Amino acid sequence: CASSGTGVVVDGYTF. The V call is TRBV6-5, the J call TRBJ1-2; TRBD1 matches at 8 bases. Looked up from germline, CDR1 is MNHEY and CDR2 is SVGAGI. Trimming took 6 bases from V and 6 from J; bases not matched to a gene: 12. The CDR3 has 15 amino acids.

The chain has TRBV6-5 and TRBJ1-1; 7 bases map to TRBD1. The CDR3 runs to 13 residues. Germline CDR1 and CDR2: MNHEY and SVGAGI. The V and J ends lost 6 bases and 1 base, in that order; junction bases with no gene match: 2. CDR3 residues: CASRGQTNTEAFF. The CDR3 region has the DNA TGTGCCAGCAGGGGACAGACGAACACTGAAGCTTTCTTT.

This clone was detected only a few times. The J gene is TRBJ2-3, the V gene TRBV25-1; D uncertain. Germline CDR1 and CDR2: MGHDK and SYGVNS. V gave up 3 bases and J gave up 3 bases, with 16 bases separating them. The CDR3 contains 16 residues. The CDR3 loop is CASSDPGVGMTDTQYF. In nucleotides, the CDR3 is TGTGCCAGCAGTGACCCTGGAGTTGGAATGACAGATACGCAGTATTTT. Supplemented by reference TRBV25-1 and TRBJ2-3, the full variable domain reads EADIYQTPRYLVIGTGKKITLECSQTMGHDKMYWYQQDPGMELHLIHYSYGVNSTEKGDLSSESTVSRIRTEHFPLTLESARPSHTSQYLCASSDPGVGMTDTQYFGPGTRLTVL.

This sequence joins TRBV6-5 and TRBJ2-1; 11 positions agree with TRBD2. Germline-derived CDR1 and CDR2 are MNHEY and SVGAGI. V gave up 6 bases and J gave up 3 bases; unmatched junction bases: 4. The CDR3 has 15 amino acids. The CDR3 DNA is TGTGCCAGCAGCCCCGGGACTAGCGGCTACAATGAGCAGTTCTTC. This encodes CASSPGTSGYNEQFF.

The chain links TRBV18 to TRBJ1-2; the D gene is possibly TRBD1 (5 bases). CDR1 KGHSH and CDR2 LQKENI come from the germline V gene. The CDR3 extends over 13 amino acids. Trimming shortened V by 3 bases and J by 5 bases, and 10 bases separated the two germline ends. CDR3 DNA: TGTGCCAGCTCACCGCAGGGTGGGTATGGCTACACCTTC. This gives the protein CASSPQGGYGYTF.

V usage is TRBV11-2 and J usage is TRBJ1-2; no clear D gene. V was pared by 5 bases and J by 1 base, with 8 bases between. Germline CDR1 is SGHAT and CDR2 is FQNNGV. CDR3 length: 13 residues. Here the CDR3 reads CASSITHNYGYTF. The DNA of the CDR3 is TGTGCCAGCAGCATTACACATAACTATGGCTACACCTTC.